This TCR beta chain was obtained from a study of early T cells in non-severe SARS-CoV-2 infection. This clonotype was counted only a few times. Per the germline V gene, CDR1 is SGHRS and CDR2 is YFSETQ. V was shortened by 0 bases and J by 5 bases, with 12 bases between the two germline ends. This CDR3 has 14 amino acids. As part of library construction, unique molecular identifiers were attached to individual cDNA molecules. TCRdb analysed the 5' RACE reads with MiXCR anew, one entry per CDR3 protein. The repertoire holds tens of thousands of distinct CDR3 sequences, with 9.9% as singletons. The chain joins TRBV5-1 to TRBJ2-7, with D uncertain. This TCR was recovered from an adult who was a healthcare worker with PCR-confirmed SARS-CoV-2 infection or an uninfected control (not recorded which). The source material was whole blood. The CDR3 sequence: CASSLGQASDEQYF. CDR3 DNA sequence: TGCGCCAGCAGCTTGGGGCAAGCGAGTGACGAGCAGTACTTC. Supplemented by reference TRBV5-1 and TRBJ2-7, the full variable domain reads KAGVTQTPRYLIKTRGQQVTLSCSPISGHRSVSWYQQTPGQGLQFLFEYFSETQRNKGNFPGRFSGRQFSNSRSEMNVSTLELGDSALYLCASSLGQASDEQYFGPGTRLTVT.